This entry lists 2 T cell receptor beta chains sequenced from one sample in a study of blood T cell repertoires in COVID-19. Sequencing used immunoSEQ multiplex PCR; TCRdb keeps in-frame clones, though not all of them. Of about 300,000 clones in the sample, approximately 84% were seen once. The sample comprised peripheral blood. The receptors here all came from a human donor with COVID-19, enrolled during active disease. The donor label of this sample is uncertain.

The CDR3 region is CASSLVRQYTEAFF. CDR3 coding DNA: TGTGCCAGCAGCTTAGTCCGCCAGTACACTGAAGCTTTCTTT. The chain joins TRBV7-9 to TRBJ1-1, with unresolved D. The V gene lost 1 base and the J gene lost 3 bases, with 9 bases spanning the gap. Germline V gene lookup returns CDR1 SEHNR and CDR2 FQNEAQ (reference sequence). CDR3 size: 14 residues.

The chain recombines TRBV19 with TRBJ1-1; tentative D call: TRBD1 (5 bases). CDR1 and CDR2 (germline): LNHDA, SQIVND (reference sequence). CDR3 length equals 14 residues. The V end was cut by 8 bases, the J end by 4 bases, with 17 bases between. CDR3 DNA: TGTGCCAGTCGTGGGTACAGGTTTGGCACTGAAGCTTTCTTT. This codes for CASRGYRFGTEAFF.